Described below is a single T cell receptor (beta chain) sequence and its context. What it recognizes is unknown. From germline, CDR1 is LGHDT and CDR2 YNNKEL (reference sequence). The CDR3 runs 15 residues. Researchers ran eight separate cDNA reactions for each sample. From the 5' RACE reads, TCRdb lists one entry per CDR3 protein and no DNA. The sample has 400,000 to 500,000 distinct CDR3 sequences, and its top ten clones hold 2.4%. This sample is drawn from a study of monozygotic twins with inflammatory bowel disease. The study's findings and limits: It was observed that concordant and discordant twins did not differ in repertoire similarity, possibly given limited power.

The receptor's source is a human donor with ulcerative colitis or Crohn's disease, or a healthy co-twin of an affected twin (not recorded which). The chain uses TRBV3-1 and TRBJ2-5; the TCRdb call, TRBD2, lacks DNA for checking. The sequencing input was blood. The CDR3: CASSQPGLAQETQYF.